Below, one T cell receptor beta chain is given with its context. What it recognizes is unknown. This sample was included in a study of blood T cells in healthy people across ages. Study findings and constraints: The percentage of naive T cells correlated strongly with TCR beta diversity.

This CDR3 spans 15 amino acids. Trimming shortened V by 7 bases and J by 3 bases, and 19 bases separated the two germline ends. Germline V lookup: CDR1 MDHEN, CDR2 SYDVKM. Next came a second PCR, run for roughly 7 to 12 cycles, which used a sample-barcoded 5' primer along with a J-beta primer mix. In TCRdb, the 5' RACE reads were re-called with MiXCR into one record per CDR3 protein. The repertoire holds 700,000 or so distinct CDR3 sequences, with about 43% as singletons. The TCR was taken from a man of 80 years or more in good health. The sequenced sample consisted of blood. The V gene is TRBV28, the J gene TRBJ2-7, with D maybe TRBD2 (6 bases). DNA for the CDR3: TGTGCCAGCACCTTTGGGTCGGGGAGGTTCTACGAGCAGTACTTC. It codes for CASTFGSGRFYEQYF. The full variable domain, completed using reference TRBV28 and TRBJ2-7, is DVKVTQSSRYLVKRTGEKVFLECVQDMDHENMFWYRQDPGLGLRLIYFSYDVKMKEKGDIPEGYSVSREKKERFSLILESASTNQTSMYLCASTFGSGRFYEQYFGPGTRLTVT.